One sample yielded the 28 T cell receptor beta chains listed below, sequenced in a study of prognosis after radiotherapy for stage I lung cancer. The genomic DNA TCR beta CDR3 region underwent two rounds of multiplex PCR. Gene-specific primers for each TRBV and TRBJ gene drove first-round PCR. TCRdb analysed the multiplex PCR reads with MiXCR anew, one entry per CDR3 protein. The repertoire holds nearly 25,000 distinct CDR3 sequences, with roughly 40% as singletons. Sequenced material: PBMCs, taken before or after stereotactic body radiation therapy (not recorded which). These receptors came from a donor aged 50 or older with non-small cell lung cancer.

The sample holds a few counts of this clonotype. The likely explanation is a read error, given a far larger clone one base away. The chain's CDR3 is CASSDRGLYEQCF. The CDR3 coding sequence is TGTGCCAGCAGTGACCGGGGGCTCTACGAGCAGTGCTTC. This rearrangement joins TRBV6-4 to TRBJ2-7; D may match TRBD1 or TRBD2 (6 bases each). Germline V gives CDR1 MRHNA, CDR2 SNTAGT. This CDR3 has 13 amino acids.

Comment on this clonotype: A much larger clone lies one base from this, so it may be a read error. The rearrangement links TRBV18 to TRBJ1-3, with D possibly matching TRBD1 (6 bases). Trimming removed 6 bases from V and 2 bases from J, with 14 bases in between. Germline V lookup: CDR1 KGHSH, CDR2 LQKENI. The CDR3 is 15 residues long. The CDR3 spells CASSPRTVPGNTIYF. CDR3 in DNA: TGTGCCAGCTCCCCAAGGACAGTCCCTGGAAACACCATATATTTT.

Comments on this clonotype: Compared with germline, one end of the junction differs, possibly owing to a read error. The genes are TRBV6-1 and TRBJ2-7, with TRBD2 identical over 14 bases. Germline V gene data show CDR1 as MNHNS and CDR2 as SASEGT. This CDR3 spans 15 amino acids. CDR3 coding DNA: TGTGCCAGCATTCCGGGACTAGCGGGGGCCTACGAGCGGTACTTC. Translating gives CASIPGLAGAYERYF.

This chain connects TRBV5-1 to TRBJ2-5; 8 bases align to TRBD1. After removal of 4 bases from V and 3 bases from J, the junction contained 8 bases not matched to a gene. Germline V gene sequence: CDR1 SGHRS, CDR2 YFSETQ. This CDR3 has 15 amino acids. The CDR3 bases are TGCGCCAGCAGCCCCGACAGGGGCGGCGAAGAGACCCAGTACTTC. Translated: CASSPDRGGEETQYF.

V gene TRBV7-2 combines with J gene TRBJ2-1, with TRBD2 matching over 15 bases. Germline values: CDR1 SGHTA, CDR2 FQGNSA. This CDR3 has 14 residues. Trimming cost V 5 bases and J 12 bases; bases outside gene matches: 5. This CDR3 reads CASSLGLAGGLQFF. In DNA, the CDR3 is TGTGCCAGCAGCCTCGGACTAGCGGGAGGGCTGCAGTTCTTC. The whole variable domain, filled in from reference TRBV7-2 and TRBJ2-1, reads GAGVSQSPSNKVTEKGKDVELRCDPISGHTALYWYRQSLGQGLEFLIYFQGNSAPDKSGLPSDRFSAERTGGSVSTLTIQRTQQEDSAVYLCASSLGLAGGLQFFGPGTRLTVL.

The rearrangement links TRBV11-2 to TRBJ1-2, with D hard to call. The V end lost 3 bases, the J end lost 0 bases, and 8 bases lay between the germline ends. This CDR3 is 14 amino acids long. The V gene's germline CDR1 is SGHAT and CDR2 FQNNGV. The CDR3 region is CASSFTDTNYGYTF. The CDR3 nucleotides read TGTGCCAGCAGCTTTACAGACACTAACTATGGCTACACCTTC.

J is TRBJ2-7 and V is TRBV2, with 7 bases matching TRBD2. The trim removed 4 bases at V and 2 bases at J, leaving 8 bases unmatched. The CDR3 sequence is 15 residues long. Per germline, CDR1 SNHLY and CDR2 FYNNEI. As DNA, the CDR3 is TGTGCCAGCAGTGCCAGACTAGCCGTTACCTACGAGCAGTACTTC. It translates to CASSARLAVTYEQYF.

V usage is TRBV6-5 and J usage is TRBJ1-2; D is unresolved. This CDR3 has 11 residues. Trimming took off 4 bases at V and 8 bases at J, with 8 bases between the two ends. CDR1 is MNHEY and CDR2 is SVGAGI in the germline V gene. The CDR3 coding sequence is TGTGCCAGCAGTTCCCTTCGAGGCTACACCTTC. It is translated as CASSSLRGYTF.

The table lists this clonotype with many counts. This rearrangement joins TRBV5-1 to TRBJ2-1, with D possibly TRBD2 on 6 matching bases. CDR3 size: 15 residues. The germline V gene has CDR1 SGHRS and CDR2 YFSETQ. V gave up 4 bases and J gave up 2 bases, with 13 bases separating them. The CDR3 bases are TGCGCCAGCAGCCCGGCTAGCGCGGCCTACAATGAGCAGTTCTTC. It translates to CASSPASAAYNEQFF.

As regards this clonotype: Without the conserved terminal phenylalanine or tryptophan, this CDR3 likely stems from a read error. The chain has TRBV27 and TRBJ2-1; the match to TRBD2 covers 10 bases. The CDR3 has 15 amino acids. Germline lookup yields CDR1 MNHEY and CDR2 SMNVEV (reference sequence). Trimming took 10 bases from V and 8 from J; bases not matched to a gene: 14. As DNA, the CDR3 is TGTGCCAACCCCCTTAGAGCGGGAGGGGTCTATGAGCAGTTCTCC. It encodes CANPLRAGGVYEQFS.

The chain recombines TRBV11-2 with TRBJ1-1; D gene uncertain. The CDR3 has 14 amino acids. Germline CDR1 is SGHAT and CDR2 is FQNNGV. Trimming shortened V by 2 bases and J by 1 base, and 8 bases separated the two germline ends. As DNA, the CDR3 is TGTGCCAGCAGCTTAAATTTCGGGAACACTGAAGCTTTCTTT. Protein sequence: CASSLNFGNTEAFF.

Points on this clonotype: At one end, the junction sequence differs from germline, possibly due to a read error. This chain uses TRBV6-2 or TRBV6-3 with TRBJ2-2, with 9 bases that match TRBD1. This CDR3 is built from 15 residues. Germline CDR1 and CDR2: MNHEY and SVGEGT. CDR3 residues: CAIRSGTGYTGDLFF. In DNA, the CDR3 is TGTGCCATCAGATCCGGGACAGGGTACACCGGGGATCTGTTTTTT.

This clonotype was found many times. The rearrangement links TRBV12-3 or TRBV12-4 to TRBJ1-1, with TRBD1 identical over 11 bases. The CDR3 sequence is 14 residues long. J gave up 4 bases and V 4 bases, and 2 bases lay outside the gene matches. The CDR3, as DNA: TGTGCCAGCAGTTCGGGACAGGGGGTCACTGAAGCTTTCTTT. It specifies CASSSGQGVTEAFF.

This chain joins TRBV6-1 and TRBJ2-7, with D perhaps TRBD1 (6 bases). V lost 7 bases and J lost 9, with 28 bases in between. The V gene's germline CDR1 is MNHNS and CDR2 SASEGT. The CDR3 has 16 amino acids. CDR3 sequence: CASIQQGYTSFDVQYF. CDR3 nucleotide sequence: TGTGCCAGCATCCAACAGGGCTATACTTCCTTCGACGTGCAGTACTTC.

On this clonotype itself: It is likely a read error: a sequence one base away is far more abundant. The CDR3 loop is CVSRSTGREGYGYTF. CDR3 DNA sequence: TGTGTCAGCCGATCTACAGGGAGGGAGGGTTATGGCTACACCTTC. This rearrangement joins TRBV12-3 or TRBV12-4 to TRBJ1-2; maybe TRBD1 (6 bases). The CDR3 totals 15 residues.

The table lists this clonotype with many counts. J is TRBJ1-2 and V is TRBV5-1, with a possible D match to TRBD1 (5 bases). V shed 3 bases and J shed 8 bases, with 11 bases lying between them. This CDR3 spans 12 amino acids. Germline-derived CDR1 and CDR2 are SGHRS and YFSETQ. CDR3 in amino acids: CASSSTARGYTF. CDR3 coding DNA: TGCGCCAGCAGCTCGACAGCGAGAGGCTACACCTTC.

At least ten counts were recorded for this clonotype. The V and J genes are TRBV5-1 and TRBJ2-1; 10 bases map to TRBD2. The V gene's germline CDR1 is SGHRS and CDR2 YFSETQ. The CDR3 totals 15 residues. The ends lost 1 base at V and 5 bases at J; junction bases unmatched: 3. The CDR3 sequence is CASSLIAGGNNEQFF. The CDR3 nucleotides are TGCGCCAGCAGCTTGATAGCGGGAGGAAACAATGAGCAGTTCTTC.

The sample holds many counts of this clonotype. V usage is TRBV7-2 and J usage is TRBJ1-5; D remains ambiguous. CDR1 and CDR2 (germline): SGHTA, FQGNSA. The CDR3 runs 18 residues. V was trimmed by 5 bases and J by 2 bases, leaving 22 bases between them. CDR3 nucleotides: TGTGCCAGCAGCCCAGCCCCCTACCGGGGAAGGGGCAATCAGCCCCAGCATTTT. Its protein is CASSPAPYRGRGNQPQHF.

Points on this clonotype: A much more abundant neighbour one base away suggests this may be a read error. This chain uses TRBV29-1 with TRBJ1-1; TRBD1 is a possible D gene (5 bases). This CDR3 has 11 residues. The germline V gene has CDR1 SQVTM and CDR2 ANQGSEA. This CDR3 reads CNVGGNTEAFF. For the CDR3, the DNA is TGCAACGTTGGGGGGAACACTGAAGCTTTCTTT. The whole variable domain, filled in from reference TRBV29-1 and TRBJ1-1, reads SAVISQKPSRDICQRGTSLTIQCQVDSQVTMMFWYRQQPGQSLTLIATANQGSEATYESGFVIDKFPISRPNLTFSTLTVSNMSPEDSSIYLCNVGGNTEAFFGQGTRLTVV.

The rearrangement uses TRBV9 and TRBJ2-3; TRBD2 aligns across 8 bases. Unmatched junction bases numbered 18, after V lost 4 bases and J lost 11 bases. The CDR3 has 16 amino acids. CDR1 is SGDLS, CDR2 YYNGEE, per germline. CDR3 DNA: TGTGCCAGCAGCTCGGGGGGGACTGCCCCCTATATCGGGCAGTATTTT. It translates to CASSSGGTAPYIGQYF.

This clonotype has at least ten counts. V gene TRBV20-1 combines with J gene TRBJ2-7; 8 nucleotides agree with TRBD2. The germline gives CDR1 DFQATT, CDR2 SNEGSKA (reference sequence). This CDR3 has 11 residues. The junction had 0 bases not matched to a gene; V was cut back by 3 bases and J by 5 bases. CDR3 DNA: TGCAGTGCTAGCGGGGGGGACGAGCAGTACTTC. As protein: CSASGGDEQYF.

With regard to this clonotype: A far larger clone is just one base off, so this is likely a read error. The chain joins TRBV6-9 to TRBJ2-3; 9 positions agree with TRBD1. Unmatched junction bases numbered 7, after V lost 7 bases and J lost 2 bases. CDR1 and CDR2 from the germline V gene are MNHGY and SVAAGI. This CDR3 is 15 amino acids long. CDR3: CASNPGQGDTDTQYF. CDR3 DNA: TGTGCCAGCAACCCGGGACAGGGAGACACAGATACGCAGTATTTT.

This chain joins TRBV6-5 and TRBJ2-3, with D unclear. Germline V gene sequence: CDR1 MNHEY, CDR2 SVGAGI. This CDR3 is 14 amino acids long. V was shortened by 0 bases and J by 0 bases, with 4 bases between the two germline ends. Here the CDR3 reads CASSYSVSTDTQYF. The CDR3, as DNA: TGTGCCAGCAGTTACTCGGTCAGCACAGATACGCAGTATTTT.

This clonotype occurred many times. The rearrangement joins TRBV19 to TRBJ2-3; maybe TRBD2 (6 bases). With 6 bases removed from V and 5 bases from J, the gap between germline ends came to 24 bases. The germline CDR1 and CDR2 sequences are LNHDA and SQIVND (reference sequence). This CDR3 has 17 residues. The CDR3, as DNA: TGTGCCAGTAGAGGTCGAGGGACTGCGTTTTTCATAGATACGCAGTATTTT. Its protein product is CASRGRGTAFFIDTQYF.

This clonotype appeared many times. The chain joins TRBV20-1 to TRBJ2-7; 7 nucleotides match TRBD2. Germline assignment: CDR1 DFQATT and CDR2 SNEGSKA (reference sequence). The CDR3 extends over 14 amino acids. V lost 6 bases, J lost 2 bases, and 10 bases stayed unmatched. This CDR3 reads CSALLPSGAYEQYF. In nucleotides, the CDR3 is TGCAGTGCCCTTCTCCCTAGCGGAGCCTACGAGCAGTACTTC.

This clonotype has a count of ten or more. This chain joins TRBV20-1 and TRBJ2-5, with D possibly being TRBD1 (6 bases). This CDR3 has 14 residues. Trimming removed 0 bases from V and 4 bases from J, with 12 bases in between. Germline assignment: CDR1 DFQATT and CDR2 SNEGSKA (reference sequence). The CDR3 sequence: CSARDARGGETQYF. DNA for the CDR3: TGCAGTGCTAGAGATGCCCGAGGGGGAGAGACCCAGTACTTC.

The CDR3 DNA follows: TGTGCCAGCAGTTCCGGGACAGGGATCACCTACGAGCAGTACTTC. Protein: CASSSGTGITYEQYF. This sequence joins TRBV27 and TRBJ2-7, with 9 bases identical to TRBD1. Germline V gene lookup returns CDR1 MNHEY and CDR2 SMNVEV (reference sequence). V shed 4 bases, J shed 2 bases, and the junction held 6 bases outside the gene matches. The CDR3 contains 15 residues.

V usage is TRBV6-2 or TRBV6-3 and J usage is TRBJ1-2; 8 positions match TRBD1. V shed 5 bases and J 3 bases; nucleotides not matched to a gene: 8. CDR1 is MNHEY and CDR2 is SVGEGT in the germline V gene. The CDR3 consists of 15 residues. The chain's CDR3 is CASSDGQGYDYGYTF. The CDR3 DNA reads TGTGCCAGCAGTGACGGACAGGGCTATGACTATGGCTACACCTTC.